A single T cell receptor beta chain is shown here with its context. Compared with germline, one end of the junction differs, possibly owing to a read error. This CDR3 region has 12 residues. Germline lookup yields CDR1 MDHEN and CDR2 SYDVKM. The data were obtained in a study of blood T cell repertoires in COVID-19. The wider study: PBMCs, B-cell-depleted T cells, or T cells provided the cDNA or gDNA that made up the material.

Original methodology: Estimation of nucleated cell counts was performed using reference gene primer amplification. Sequenced by immunoSEQ multiplex PCR; TCRdb stores in-frame clones only, minus some. V and J calls and clone size come straight from that table; D and trimming were deduced from the DNA. The sample contains about 87,000 clones, approximately 85% of which appear only once. V is TRBV28 and J is TRBJ2-5, with TRBD1 matching 7 bases. This sequence originates from an elderly woman with COVID-19, enrolled during active disease. Sequencing was performed on peripheral blood. The CDR3 sequence is CASQRQGEPQYF. CDR3 sequence (DNA): TGTGCCAGCCAACGACAGGGAGAGCCCCAGTACTTC.